This T cell receptor beta chain emerged from a study of blood T cell repertoires in COVID-19. This clone was observed a few times. TCRdb keeps only in-frame clones here, not all; method: immunoSEQ multiplex PCR. The sample gives around 170,000 clones, around 81% of which show up once; over 10% is in the top ten. This receptor was taken from a man aged 70-80 years who had recovered from COVID-19. The source material was peripheral blood.

CDR3 coding DNA: TGTGCCAGCAGACTGAACTACGAGCAGTACTTC. It specifies CASRLNYEQYF. V is TRBV2 and J is TRBJ2-7, with no clear D. The CDR3 has 11 residues. CDR1 is SNHLY, CDR2 FYNNEI, per germline. V was trimmed by 6 bases and J by 3 bases, leaving 6 bases between them.